Here is one T cell receptor (beta chain) with its context. Its antigen remains unidentified. CDR1 and CDR2 (germline): ENHRY, SYGVKD. The CDR3 length is 14 residues. V lost 4 bases to trimming and J lost 2 bases; unmatched junction nucleotides: 2. This sample is drawn from a study of shared clonotypes between healthy human individuals. General study results and limits: A small donor pool kept down the genetic and exposure-history diversity that was represented. Researchers sampled blood only, noting tissue repertoires likely differ.

Donation came from healthy HIV-negative adults that had no recent acute infections or vaccinations. Adults of Caucasian background living in Nashville, Tennessee made up all donors. TCRdb keeps only in-frame clones here, not all; method: immunoSEQ multiplex PCR. The top ten clones hold approximately 12% of a sample with 450,000 to 500,000 clones, about 78% of them seen once. Sequencing was carried out using PBMCs. This receptor was identified in a woman in her 40s in good health. Some clones in this sample may be carry-over from other donors' samples. The rearrangement joins TRBV10-3 to TRBJ2-1; 7 positions match TRBD1. CDR3 amino acids: CAISAQGAYNEQFF. CDR3 coding DNA: TGTGCCATCAGTGCGCAGGGGGCCTACAATGAGCAGTTCTTC.